This TCR beta chain comes out of a study of early T cells in non-severe SARS-CoV-2 infection. The J segment lost 5 bases and the V segment lost 6 bases, leaving 8 bases of the junction unmatched. The germline gives CDR1 MNHNY, CDR2 SVGAGI (reference sequence). This CDR3 region has 15 residues. TCRdb redid the calling of the 5' RACE reads with MiXCR, one entry per CDR3 protein. The table lists 30,000 to 45,000 distinct CDR3 sequences, 5.3% of them singletons, with roughly 29% in the top ten. This clonotype was obtained from an adult who was a healthcare worker with PCR-confirmed SARS-CoV-2 infection or an uninfected control (not recorded which). The V and J genes are TRBV6-6 and TRBJ2-1; 9 bases are shared with TRBD2. Sequencing input: whole blood. The CDR3 sequence is CASRSQRGAHNEQFF. The CDR3 nucleotides are TGTGCCAGCAGATCTCAGCGGGGGGCACACAATGAGCAGTTCTTC.